The clone carrying this T cell receptor beta chain was picked up many times. Its antigen remains unknown. The cDNA had a unique molecular identifier and a template-switch universal primer site. TCRdb passed the 5' RACE reads through MiXCR, listing each CDR3 protein once. The data show 510,000 or so distinct CDR3 sequences, roughly 15% seen once. This sample is drawn from a study of identical twins. Whole-study findings and limits: It was possible that invariant MAIT and iNKT cells partly confounded the zero-insertion analyses. Out-of-frame alpha sequences that twins shared showed excess low generation probability.

V lost 0 bases and J 0 bases, leaving 8 bases between the germline ends. The germline V gene has CDR1 SGHTA and CDR2 FQGNSA. This CDR3 has 15 amino acids. These data also featured in a second study, about yellow fever vaccine responses in identical twins.

The chain is built from TRBV7-2 and TRBJ1-1; perhaps TRBD1 as D (5 bases). Sequencing was performed on CD4+ T cells sorted from blood. The sequence was obtained from a woman in her late teens or twenties in good health. CDR3 in DNA: TGTGCCAGCAGCTTAGCGCAGGGTATGAACACTGAAGCTTTCTTT. Translating it yields CASSLAQGMNTEAFF.